These T cell receptor beta chains were read from a single sample in a study of beta chain features in type 1 diabetes. The assay was immunoSEQ multiplex PCR, and TCRdb's table has in-frame clones only and misses some. The repertoire holds 250,000 to 350,000 clones, with 12% to 15% as singletons. Specimen: central memory CD4+ T cells from blood. Receptors were obtained from a man aged 25-45 years in good health. CDR3s include the opening cysteine and the closing phenylalanine or tryptophan. The D gene is left open where the match is weak. Only part of the rows carry a size: once, few, many, or a class if the clone is expanded.

J gene	clone size	D gene	V gene	CDR3 DNA	CDR3 protein
TRBJ2-1	-	TRBD2	TRBV7-2	TGTGCCAGCAGCTTAGCGTCCCCTCGGGCGGGAGGACGCGAGCAGTTCTTC	CASSLASPRAGGREQFF
TRBJ1-1	few	-	TRBV4-1	TGCGCCAGCAGCCAGCAAGGACAGTTGAACACTGAAGCTTTCTTT	CASSQQGQLNTEAFF
TRBJ1-1	few	-	TRBV5-1	TGCGCCAGCAGCGTACAGGGCGTGAACACTGAAGCTTTCTTT	CASSVQGVNTEAFF
TRBJ2-1	-	-	TRBV7-2	TGTGCCAGCAGCATACGGGACTGGCAGTTCTTC	CASSIRDWQFF
TRBJ1-4	-	-	TRBV18	TGTGCCAGCTCAACTAATGAAAAACTGTTTTTT	CASSTNEKLFF
TRBJ2-3	-	TRBD2	TRBV7-2	TGTGCCAGCAGCCTGAGACACCCGGGTGAGGGACTAGCGGACGATACGCAGTATTTT	CASSLRHPGEGLADDTQYF
TRBJ1-6	-	-	TRBV18	TGTGCCAGCTCACCGACAGTTGATAGAAATTCACCCCTCCACTTT	CASSPTVDRNSPLHF
TRBJ2-5	few	-	TRBV5-6	TGTGCCAGCAGCTTGACCTTTGAGACCCAGTACTTC	CASSLTFETQYF
TRBJ2-7	few	-	TRBV6-6	TGTGCCAGCAGTTACTCCTCCGGGGAATCCTACGAGCAGTACTTC	CASSYSSGESYEQYF
TRBJ1-2	-	-	TRBV9	TGTGCCAGCAGCGTAGCTAACAACTATGGCTACACCTTC	CASSVANNYGYTF
TRBJ1-5	few	TRBD1	TRBV7-7	TGTGCCAGCAGCCAAGGGACAGGGGGTGGAAATCAGCCCCAGCATTTT	CASSQGTGGGNQPQHF
TRBJ1-2	few	TRBD1	TRBV19	TGTGCCAGTAGCCGAACGGGCAGGGGGGACTATGGCTACACCTTC	CASSRTGRGDYGYTF
TRBJ2-2	few	TRBD2	TRBV15	TGTGCCACCAGCAGAGACTCGGGGGGTCTCGGGGAGCTGTTTTTT	CATSRDSGGLGELFF
TRBJ2-7	-	-	TRBV7-7	TGTGCCAGCAGCCGTACCGACAGCTCCTACGAGCAGTACTTC	CASSRTDSSYEQYF
TRBJ2-6	-	-	TRBV4-1	TGCGCCAGCAGCCAAGAAGGGGGGTCGTCCCTGACTTTC	CASSQEGGSSLTF
TRBJ2-5	many	TRBD2	TRBV10-3	TGTGCCATCAAAGGCGTTAGCGGGGTCCAAGAGACCCAGTACTTC	CAIKGVSGVQETQYF
TRBJ2-2	few	TRBD2	TRBV9	TGTGCCAGCAGCGTAGGTCTAGCGGGACGCACCGGGGAGCTGTTTTTT	CASSVGLAGRTGELFF
TRBJ1-2	-	-	TRBV2	TGTGCCAGTGCTATAAGGACAGCGATCGGCTATGGCTACACCTTC	CASAIRTAIGYGYTF
TRBJ2-1	few	TRBD2	TRBV6-6	TGTGCCAGCAGTTCCCAGGGGAAGGGACTAGCGGGAGATAAGTTCTTC	CASSSQGKGLAGDKFF
TRBJ2-1	-	-	TRBV5-1	TGCGCCAGCAGTGCCACAGGGTCCCTCTACAATGAGCAGTTCTTC	CASSATGSLYNEQFF
TRBJ2-7	-	TRBD1	TRBV5-6	TGTGCCAGCAGCTTGGAGGGGCCCGGACAGGGGCGGTACTTC	CASSLEGPGQGRYF
TRBJ1-5	few	-	TRBV6-5	TGTGCGAGCAGTCGGGGTGCGGAGGTGGGGCCCCAGCATTTT	CASSRGAEVGPQHF
TRBJ2-1	-	TRBD2	TRBV7-2	TGTGCCAGCAGAACCACTAGCGGGACTTACAATGAGCAGTTCTTC	CASRTTSGTYNEQFF
TRBJ1-4	few	-	TRBV7-8	TGTGCCAGCAGCTTGGGGGGGCGTCGAGAAAAACTGTTTTTT	CASSLGGRREKLFF
TRBJ2-4	few	-	TRBV19	TGTGCCAGTAGTACCTCCGGGACAGCCAAAAACATTCAGTACTTC	CASSTSGTAKNIQYF
TRBJ2-1	-	-	TRBV11-2	TGTGCCAGCAGCTTAGGGACAGCGAACGGGGATGAGCAGTTCTTC	CASSLGTANGDEQFF
TRBJ1-2	-	-	TRBV4-3	TGCGCCAGCAGCCACAGCCTCCGGGACATTGGCTACACCTTC	CASSHSLRDIGYTF
TRBJ2-1	-	-	TRBV7-2	TGTGCCAGCAGCTTACAGGGAAAGTTGAGCGGGCGGACCCACAATGAGCAGTTCTTC	CASSLQGKLSGRTHNEQFF
TRBJ2-3	many	-	TRBV14	TGTGCCAGCAGCCCTTTTTCTAGGGGCGTGCAGTATTTT	CASSPFSRGVQYF
TRBJ1-1	many	-	TRBV21-1	TGTGCCAGCAGTACGAAACTGGACGTTAGCACTGAAGCTTTCTTT	CASSTKLDVSTEAFF
TRBJ2-5	-	TRBD2	TRBV11-2	TGTGCCAGCAGCCCACCCGGGGGGGATATATTGTTTCTGAAGACCCAGTACTTC	CASSPPGGDILFLKTQYF
TRBJ1-4	-	-	TRBV19	TGTGCCAGTAGTTTAACCGGGGGCGCCAATGAAAAACTGTTTTTT	CASSLTGGANEKLFF
TRBJ1-2	few	-	TRBV10-3	TGTGCCATCAGTGAGTTTGACGGGTATGGCTACACCTTC	CAISEFDGYGYTF
TRBJ2-1	-	-	TRBV2	TGTGCCAGCAGTGAAGCGCGTGGGGCCAATGAGCAGTTCTTC	CASSEARGANEQFF
TRBJ2-1	-	-	TRBV5-6	TGTGCCAGCAGCTTCGGGGCCCAGGCTCAAGTTGTGGAGCAGTTCTTC	CASSFGAQAQVVEQFF
TRBJ2-5	few	-	TRBV5-4	TGTGCCAGCAGCTTGGTGGTCGCGGGACAAGAGACCCAGTACTTC	CASSLVVAGQETQYF
TRBJ2-5	few	-	TRBV6-6	TGTGCCAGCAGTTACTCGGAGACCCAGTACTTC	CASSYSETQYF
TRBJ1-2	many	-	TRBV2	TGTGCCAGCAGTGAGATGGGCTATGGCTACACCTTC	CASSEMGYGYTF
TRBJ1-2	-	-	TRBV6-6	TGTGCCAGCAGGAACAGGCTCTATGGCTACACCTTC	CASRNRLYGYTF
TRBJ1-2	-	-	TRBV6-5	TGTGCCAGCAGTTACTCGGTGCGAGGAGGCTACACCTTC	CASSYSVRGGYTF
TRBJ1-5	many	-	TRBV10-3	TGTGCCATCAGATTTGATAGCAATCAGCCCCAGCATTTT	CAIRFDSNQPQHF